Sequencing of this TCR beta chain was carried out in a study of shared clonotypes between healthy human individuals. With 7 bases removed from V and 4 bases from J, the gap between germline ends came to 21 bases. Germline CDR1 reads SGHAT; CDR2 reads FQNNGV. The CDR3 loop spans 16 amino acids. Libraries were prepared by immunoSEQ multiplex PCR; TCRdb keeps only in-frame clonotypes and omits some of them. Of over 150,000 clones listed, approximately 62% were seen once; the top ten hold about 10%. As regards this clone: Its matching antigen is unknown.

Study observations and caveats: Generation probability values for non-shared clonotypes were lower than those for clonotypes shared by all four donors.

This sequence joins TRBV11-2 and TRBJ2-3; D tentatively reads TRBD1 or TRBD2 (5 bases each). This clonotype originated in a man aged 30 to 39 in good health. Sequencing was performed on memory CD4+ T cells sorted from blood. The subset denotes: CD45RA-negative fraction. CDR3 in amino acids: CASTPFLQGDPDTQYF. For the CDR3, the DNA is TGTGCCAGCACTCCATTCCTTCAGGGAGACCCAGATACGCAGTATTTT.